This TCR beta chain derives from a study of blood T cells in healthy people across ages. Whole-study findings and limits: Older age coincided with a roughly linear decline in TCR beta diversity per million T cells.

Combining a sample-barcoded 5' primer with a J-beta primer mix, a second PCR ran for about 6 to 11 cycles. Tagging of each cDNA molecule was performed by a template-switch adaptor with 12 random nucleotides. TCRdb re-derived calls from the 5' RACE reads in MiXCR, one entry per CDR3 protein. This sample has 550,000 to 600,000 distinct CDR3 sequences, with about 45% found just once. A word on this clonotype: Its cognate antigen is unknown.

Each donor was a healthy Caucasian individual from Russia, aged about 6 to 100. Drawn from each donor were ten milliliters of peripheral blood. The source of this sequence is a man older than 75 in good health. The sequencing sample was made of blood.

CDR3 protein: CASKEELGSPLHF. Written as DNA, the CDR3 is TGTGCCAGCAAGGAGGAGCTAGGTTCACCCCTCCACTTT. The rearrangement uses TRBV12-3 or TRBV12-4 and TRBJ1-6; D is undetermined. The CDR3 contains 13 residues. V lost 7 bases and J lost 9, with 13 bases in between.